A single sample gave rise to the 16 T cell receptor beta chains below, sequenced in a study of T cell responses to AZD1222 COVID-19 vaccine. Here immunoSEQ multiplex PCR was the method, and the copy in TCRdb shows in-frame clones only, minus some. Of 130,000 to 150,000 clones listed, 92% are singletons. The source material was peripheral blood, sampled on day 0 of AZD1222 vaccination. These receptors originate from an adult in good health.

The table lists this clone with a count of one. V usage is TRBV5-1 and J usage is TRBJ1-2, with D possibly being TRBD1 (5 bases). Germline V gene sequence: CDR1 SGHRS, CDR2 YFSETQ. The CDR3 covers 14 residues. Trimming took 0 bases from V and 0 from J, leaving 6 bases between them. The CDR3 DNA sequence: TGCGCCAGCAGCTTGGGGGGCTCTAACTATGGCTACACCTTC. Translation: CASSLGGSNYGYTF.

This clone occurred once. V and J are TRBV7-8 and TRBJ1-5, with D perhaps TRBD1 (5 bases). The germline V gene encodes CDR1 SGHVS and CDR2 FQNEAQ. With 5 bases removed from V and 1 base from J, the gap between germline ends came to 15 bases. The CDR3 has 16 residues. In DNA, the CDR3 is TGTGCCAGCAGCCCCCTGCGGGACGGCAGCAATCAGCCCCAGCATTTT. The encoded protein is CASSPLRDGSNQPQHF.

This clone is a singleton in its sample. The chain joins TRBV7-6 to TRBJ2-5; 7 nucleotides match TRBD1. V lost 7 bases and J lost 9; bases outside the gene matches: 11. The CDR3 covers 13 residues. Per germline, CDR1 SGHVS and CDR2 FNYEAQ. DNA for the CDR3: TGTGCCAGCAACCCGGGACAGATAGGGGCCCAGTACTTC. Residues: CASNPGQIGAQYF.

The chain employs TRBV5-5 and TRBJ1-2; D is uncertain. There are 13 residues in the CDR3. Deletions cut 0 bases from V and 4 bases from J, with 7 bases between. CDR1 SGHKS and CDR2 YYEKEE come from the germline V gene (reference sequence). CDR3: CASSLGHSYGYTF. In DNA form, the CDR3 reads TGTGCCAGCAGCTTGGGGCATAGCTATGGCTACACCTTC.

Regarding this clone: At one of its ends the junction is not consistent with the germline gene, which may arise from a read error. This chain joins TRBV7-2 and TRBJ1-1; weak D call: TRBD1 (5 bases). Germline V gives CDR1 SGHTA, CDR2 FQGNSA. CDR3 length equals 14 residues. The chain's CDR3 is CASSIARQSVRAFF. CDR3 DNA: TGTGCCAGCAGCATAGCGAGACAGAGCGTCAGGGCTTTCTTT.

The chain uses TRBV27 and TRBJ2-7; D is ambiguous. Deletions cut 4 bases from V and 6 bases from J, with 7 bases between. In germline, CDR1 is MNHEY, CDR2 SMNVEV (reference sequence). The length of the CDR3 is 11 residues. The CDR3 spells CASSSPSEQYF. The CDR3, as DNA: TGTGCCAGCAGTTCCCCAAGCGAGCAGTACTTC.

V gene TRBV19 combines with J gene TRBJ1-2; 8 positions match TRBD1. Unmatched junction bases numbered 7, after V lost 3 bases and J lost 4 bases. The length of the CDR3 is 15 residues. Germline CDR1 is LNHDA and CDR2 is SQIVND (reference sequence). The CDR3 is CASSIFPGTGYGYTF. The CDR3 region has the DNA TGTGCCAGTAGTATTTTTCCAGGGACAGGCTATGGCTACACCTTC.

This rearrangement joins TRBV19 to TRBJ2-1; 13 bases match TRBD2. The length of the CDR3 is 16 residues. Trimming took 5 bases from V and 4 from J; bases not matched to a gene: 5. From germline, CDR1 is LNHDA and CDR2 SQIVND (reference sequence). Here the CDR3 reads CASSPPLAGGYNEQFF. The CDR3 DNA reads TGTGCCAGTAGTCCCCCACTAGCGGGGGGGTACAATGAGCAGTTCTTC.

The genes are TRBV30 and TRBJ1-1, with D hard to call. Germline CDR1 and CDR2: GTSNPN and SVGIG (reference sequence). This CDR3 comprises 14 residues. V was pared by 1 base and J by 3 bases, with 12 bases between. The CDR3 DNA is TGTGCCTGGAGTGCGATGGTCCGGGACACTGAAGCTTTCTTT. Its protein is CAWSAMVRDTEAFF.

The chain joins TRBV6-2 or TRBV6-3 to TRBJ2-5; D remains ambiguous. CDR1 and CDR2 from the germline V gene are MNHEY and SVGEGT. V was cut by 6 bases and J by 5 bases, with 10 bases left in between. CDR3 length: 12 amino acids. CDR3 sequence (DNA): TGTGCCAGCAGCCCATACTGGGAGACCCAGTACTTC. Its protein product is CASSPYWETQYF.

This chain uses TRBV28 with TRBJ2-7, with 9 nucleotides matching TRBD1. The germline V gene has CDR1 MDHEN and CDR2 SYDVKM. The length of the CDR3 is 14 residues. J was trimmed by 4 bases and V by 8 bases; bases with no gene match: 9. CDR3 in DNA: TGTGCCAGCTCCGGGACAGGGTCAAAGTACGAGCAGTACTTC. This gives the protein CASSGTGSKYEQYF. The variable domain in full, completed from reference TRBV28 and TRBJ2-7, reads DVKVTQSSRYLVKRTGEKVFLECVQDMDHENMFWYRQDPGLGLRLIYFSYDVKMKEKGDIPEGYSVSREKKERFSLILESASTNQTSMYLCASSGTGSKYEQYFGPGTRLTVT.

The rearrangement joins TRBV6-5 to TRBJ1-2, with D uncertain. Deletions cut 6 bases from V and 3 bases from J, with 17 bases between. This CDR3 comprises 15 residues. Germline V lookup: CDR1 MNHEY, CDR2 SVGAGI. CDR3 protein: CASSQRRGVHYGYTF. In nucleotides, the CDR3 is TGTGCCAGCAGCCAACGACGCGGGGTCCACTATGGCTACACCTTC.

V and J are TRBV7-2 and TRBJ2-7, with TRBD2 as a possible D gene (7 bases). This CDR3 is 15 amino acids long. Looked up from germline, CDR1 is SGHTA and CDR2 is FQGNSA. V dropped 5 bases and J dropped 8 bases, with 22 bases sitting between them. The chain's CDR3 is CASSPPGGGRGQQYF. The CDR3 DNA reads TGTGCCAGCAGCCCCCCTGGCGGGGGCAGAGGTCAGCAGTACTTC.

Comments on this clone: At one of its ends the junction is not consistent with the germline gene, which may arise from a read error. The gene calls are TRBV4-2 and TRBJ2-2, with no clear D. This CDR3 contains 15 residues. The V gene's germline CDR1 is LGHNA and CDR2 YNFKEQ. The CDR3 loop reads CASRQAPLNTGELFF. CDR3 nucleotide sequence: TGTGCCAGCAGACAAGCTCCCCTGAACACCGGGGAGCTGTTTTTT.

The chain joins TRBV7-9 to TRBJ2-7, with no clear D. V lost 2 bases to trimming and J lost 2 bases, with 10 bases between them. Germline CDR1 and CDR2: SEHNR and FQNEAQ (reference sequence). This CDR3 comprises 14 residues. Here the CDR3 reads CASSLLPGTYEQYF. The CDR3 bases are TGTGCCAGCAGCTTACTTCCAGGAACCTACGAGCAGTACTTC.

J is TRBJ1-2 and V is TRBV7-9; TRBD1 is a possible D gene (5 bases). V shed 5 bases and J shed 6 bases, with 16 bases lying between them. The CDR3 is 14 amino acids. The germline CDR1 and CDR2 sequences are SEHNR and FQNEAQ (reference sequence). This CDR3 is CASSQPGRTDGYTF. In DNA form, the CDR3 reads TGTGCCAGCAGCCAACCGGGACGGACGGATGGCTACACCTTC.